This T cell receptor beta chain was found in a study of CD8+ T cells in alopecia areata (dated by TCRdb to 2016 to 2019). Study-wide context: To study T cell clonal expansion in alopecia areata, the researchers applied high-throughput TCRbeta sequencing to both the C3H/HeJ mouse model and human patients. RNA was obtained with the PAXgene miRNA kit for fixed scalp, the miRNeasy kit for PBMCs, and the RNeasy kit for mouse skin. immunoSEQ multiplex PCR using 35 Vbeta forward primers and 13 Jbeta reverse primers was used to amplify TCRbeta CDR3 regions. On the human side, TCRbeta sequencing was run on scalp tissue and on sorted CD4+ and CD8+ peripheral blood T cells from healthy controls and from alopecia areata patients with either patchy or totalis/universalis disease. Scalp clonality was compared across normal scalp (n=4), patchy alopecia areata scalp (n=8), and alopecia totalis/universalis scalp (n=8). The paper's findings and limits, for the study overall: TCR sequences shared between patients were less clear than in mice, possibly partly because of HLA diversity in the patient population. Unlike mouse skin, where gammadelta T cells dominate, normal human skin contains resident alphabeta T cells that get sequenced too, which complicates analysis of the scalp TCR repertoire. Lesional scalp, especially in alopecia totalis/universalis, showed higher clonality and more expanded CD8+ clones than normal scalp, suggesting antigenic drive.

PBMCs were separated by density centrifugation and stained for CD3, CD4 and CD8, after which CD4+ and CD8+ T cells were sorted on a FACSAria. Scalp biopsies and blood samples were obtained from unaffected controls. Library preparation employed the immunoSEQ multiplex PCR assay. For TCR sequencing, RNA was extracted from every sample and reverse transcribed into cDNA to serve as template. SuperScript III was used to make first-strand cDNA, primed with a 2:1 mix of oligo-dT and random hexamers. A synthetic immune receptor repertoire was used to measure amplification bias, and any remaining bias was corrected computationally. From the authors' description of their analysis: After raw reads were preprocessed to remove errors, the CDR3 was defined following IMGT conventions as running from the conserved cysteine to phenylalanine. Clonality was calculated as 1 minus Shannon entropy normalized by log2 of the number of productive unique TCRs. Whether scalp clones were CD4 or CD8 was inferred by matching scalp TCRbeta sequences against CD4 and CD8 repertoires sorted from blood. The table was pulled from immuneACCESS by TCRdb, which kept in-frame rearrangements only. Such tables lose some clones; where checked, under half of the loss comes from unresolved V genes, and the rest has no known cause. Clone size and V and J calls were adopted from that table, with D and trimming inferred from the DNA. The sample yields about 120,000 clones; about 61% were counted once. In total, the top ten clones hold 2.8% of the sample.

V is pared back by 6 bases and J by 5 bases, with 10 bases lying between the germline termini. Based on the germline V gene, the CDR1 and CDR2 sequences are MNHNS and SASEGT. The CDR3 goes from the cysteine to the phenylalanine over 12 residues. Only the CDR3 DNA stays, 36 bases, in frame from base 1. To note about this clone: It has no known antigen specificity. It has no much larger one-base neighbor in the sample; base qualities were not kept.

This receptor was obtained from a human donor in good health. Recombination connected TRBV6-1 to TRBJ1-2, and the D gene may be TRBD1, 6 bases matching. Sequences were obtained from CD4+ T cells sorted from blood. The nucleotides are TGTGCCAGCAGGGCGGACAGTTATGGCTACACCTTC. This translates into CASRADSYGYTF.